This T cell receptor beta chain was captured by sequencing in a study of T cells in Graves' hyperthyroidism and ophthalmopathy. Study-wide context: Blood from the periphery was taken at initial diagnosis, before any treatment.

There were TCR beta CDR3 regions amplified from RNA transcripts. An initial round of RT-PCR targeting the TCR CDR3 relied on the HTBI primer set. TCRdb re-analysed the multiplex PCR reads in MiXCR, keeping a single row per CDR3 protein. The table has a few hundred thousand distinct CDR3 sequences, 14% seen once. Hyperthyroidism of Graves' type that showed no ophthalmopathy progression within 18 months was stable. It was 8 to 10 ml of fresh peripheral blood that supplied the PBMCs. Trimming cost V 11 bases and J 7 bases; bases outside gene matches: 10. The CDR3 consists of 12 residues. CDR1 ENHRY and CDR2 SYGVKD come from the germline V gene.

J is TRBJ1-1 and V is TRBV10-3; TRBD1 aligns across 7 bases. This TCR came from a woman aged 18 to 35 with Graves' hyperthyroidism. Sequenced sample: blood. Written as DNA, the CDR3 is TGTGCCGCGTCCCAACAGGGGATTGAAGCTTTCTTT. Encoded protein: CAASQQGIEAFF.